What follows is one T cell receptor beta chain and its context. The antigen remains undetermined. These data come from a study of cytomegalovirus exposure and HLA in healthy donors. Study-wide results and limits: Previous analysis showed most TCR beta V segments were productive about 90% or about 30% of the time.

PCR used 60 Vbeta primers and 13 Jbeta primers. Authors' data handling: An analysis that came later counted around 80 million unique TCR beta chains, 10 million to 12 million shared. Profiled with immunoSEQ multiplex PCR; TCRdb holds only in-frame clones, not every one. V, J and clone size were drawn from that table, and D and trimming were deduced from the DNA. The repertoire consists of about 160,000 clones, with roughly 79% occurring once and the leading ten covering 6.5% to 8.5%. In germline, CDR1 is KGHSH, CDR2 LQKENI. Trimming left V 3 bases short and J 0 bases short, with 11 bases between. The CDR3 totals 16 residues. Nominally healthy donors provided the samples, though records likely missed some immune exposures.

This receptor was taken from a middle-aged woman in good health and CMV-seropositive. J is TRBJ2-2 and V is TRBV18; D gene unclear. The source material was PBMCs. CDR3 nucleotides: TGTGCCAGCTCACCTTTTAGCCCCGCGAACACCGGGGAGCTGTTTTTT. This sequence encodes CASSPFSPANTGELFF.